The 10 T cell receptor beta chains reported below all come from one sample, sequenced in a study of CD8+CD57+ T cells in acquired aplastic anemia. Sequencing was done on patients that had shown CD8+CD57+ cell expansion by flow cytometry. CDR3 and TCR beta VDJ profiling relied on a genomic DNA template. TCRdb redid the calling of the reads with MiXCR, one entry per CDR3 protein. The sample has about 250,000 distinct CDR3 sequences, 40% to 50% seen once. The sample comprised sorted CD4+, CD8+, or CD8+CD57+ T cells (not recorded which) from PBMCs. Receptors originate from a human donor with aplastic anemia.

This clonotype was detected only a few times. A single base separates this from a much larger clone, so it may be a read error. The chain uses TRBV6-1 and TRBJ2-7; D is ambiguous. The CDR3 sequence is 13 residues long. In germline, CDR1 is MNHNS, CDR2 SASEGT. In nucleotides, the CDR3 is TGTGCCAGCAAACCGTCCTGGTCCTACGGGCAGTACTTC. It specifies CASKPSWSYGQYF.

This clonotype was seen repeatedly, ten times or more. The gene calls are TRBV7-6 and TRBJ2-1; TRBD1 or TRBD2 may be the D gene (6 bases each). Germline CDR1 is SGHVS and CDR2 is FNYEAQ. Trimming took off 5 bases at V and 7 bases at J, with 15 bases between the two ends. The CDR3 length is 14 residues. The CDR3 bases are TGTGCCAGCAGCGAGGGGGGCGGAGATAATGAGCAGTTCTTC. This gives the protein CASSEGGGDNEQFF.

This clonotype was seen at least ten times. The chain employs TRBV7-8 and TRBJ2-1, with D possibly matching TRBD2 (6 bases). The length of the CDR3 is 14 residues. The germline V gene encodes CDR1 SGHVS and CDR2 FQNEAQ. V was trimmed by 4 bases and J by 6 bases, leaving 13 bases between them. CDR3: CASSSRTTRNEQFF. Written as DNA, the CDR3 is TGTGCCAGCAGCTCTCGGACTACCCGCAATGAGCAGTTCTTC.

This clonotype has just a few counts. V is TRBV4-3 and J is TRBJ1-2; possibly TRBD1 for D (6 bases). V was pared by 0 bases and J by 7 bases, with 12 bases between. Germline values: CDR1 LGHNA, CDR2 YSLEER. The CDR3 runs 14 residues. CDR3 DNA: TGCGCCAGCAGCCAAGATTTGGGGGGCGGTGGCTACACCTTC. It yields the protein CASSQDLGGGGYTF.

As to this clonotype: Germline is not matched at one junction end, which may reflect a read error. The chain recombines TRBV7-9 with TRBJ1-1; possible D gene TRBD1, 5 bases. Germline V gene lookup returns CDR1 SEHNR and CDR2 FQNEAQ (reference sequence). The CDR3 has 14 residues. For the CDR3, the DNA is TGCGCCAGCAGCTCCGCTGTGGGGGAAACTGAAGCTTTCTTT. Amino acid sequence: CASSSAVGETEAFF.

There are a few counts of this clonotype. The chain carries TRBV28 and TRBJ1-2; D perhaps matches TRBD1 (6 bases). The CDR3 has 13 residues. Between the trimmed V and J ends, which lost 6 bases and 4 bases, there was a span of 12 bases. Germline-derived CDR1 and CDR2 are MDHEN and SYDVKM. CDR3: CASSPRGVYGYTF. The CDR3 DNA reads as TGTGCCAGCAGCCCCAGGGGAGTCTATGGCTACACCTTC.

At least ten counts were recorded for this clonotype. The chain is built from TRBV3-1 and TRBJ1-2; 7 bases agree with TRBD1. Trimming cost V 3 bases and J 8 bases; bases outside gene matches: 3. This CDR3 is built from 12 residues. The germline CDR1 and CDR2 sequences are LGHDT and YNNKEL (reference sequence). The CDR3 sequence is CASSHQTGGYTF. CDR3 nucleotide sequence: TGTGCCAGCAGCCATCAGACAGGGGGCTACACCTTC. The whole variable domain, remainder taken from reference TRBV3-1 and TRBJ1-2, is DTAVSQTPKYLVTQMGNDKSIKCEQNLGHDTMYWYKQDSKKFLKIMFSYNNKELIINETVPNRFSPKSPDKAHLNLHINSLELGDSAVYFCASSHQTGGYTFGSGTRLTVV.

The genes are TRBV6-5 and TRBJ2-7; 13 nucleotides align to TRBD2. V trimming: 5 bases; J trimming: 0 bases; junction bases outside the gene matches: 7. Looked up from germline, CDR1 is MNHEY and CDR2 is SVGAGI. This CDR3 comprises 17 residues. The CDR3 here is CASSRLAGGESSYEQYF. For the CDR3, the DNA is TGTGCCAGCAGTCGACTAGCGGGAGGCGAGAGCTCCTACGAGCAGTACTTC.

In regard to this clonotype: This may stem from a read error, because a much larger clone lies one nucleotide away. V and J are TRBV7-9 and TRBJ2-1; TRBD1 might be the D (6 bases). CDR1 and CDR2 (germline): SEHNR, FQNEAQ (reference sequence). The CDR3 totals 16 residues. The CDR3 DNA reads as TGTGTCAGCAGCGACAGGTTCCAGGGGAACTACAATGAGCAGTTCTTC. Residues: CVSSDRFQGNYNEQFF.

In this sample, this clonotype turned up many times. The V and J genes are TRBV29-1 and TRBJ2-7; D unclear. Looked up from germline, CDR1 is SQVTM and CDR2 is ANQGSEA. The CDR3 has 12 residues. V shed 7 bases and J shed 3 bases, with 13 bases lying between them. The CDR3 DNA is TGCAGCGCCGTCGGAGAAGTCTACGAGCAGTACTTC. Residues: CSAVGEVYEQYF.